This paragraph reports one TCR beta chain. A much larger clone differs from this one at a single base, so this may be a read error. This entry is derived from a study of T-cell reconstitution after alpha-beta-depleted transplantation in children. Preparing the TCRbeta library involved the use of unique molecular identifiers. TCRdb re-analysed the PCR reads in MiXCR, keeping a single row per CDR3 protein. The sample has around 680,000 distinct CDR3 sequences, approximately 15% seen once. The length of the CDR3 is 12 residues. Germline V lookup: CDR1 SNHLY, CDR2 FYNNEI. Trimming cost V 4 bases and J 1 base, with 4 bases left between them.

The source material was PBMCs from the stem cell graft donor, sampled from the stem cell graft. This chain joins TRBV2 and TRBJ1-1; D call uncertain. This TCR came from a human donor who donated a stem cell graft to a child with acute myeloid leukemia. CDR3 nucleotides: TGTGCCAGCAGTGCTCGGAACACTGAAGCTTTCTTT. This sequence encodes CASSARNTEAFF.